Here is one T cell receptor (beta chain) with its context. The antigen is unknown. CDR3 size: 14 residues. Trimming cost V 1 base and J 1 base, with 7 bases left between them. CDR1 and CDR2 from the germline V gene are LNHDA and SQIVND (reference sequence). The data derive from a study of T cell repertoires in cytomegalovirus infection. MiXCR, run by TCRdb on the reads, gives a single entry per CDR3 protein. This sample carries about 150,000 distinct CDR3 sequences, roughly a third of them seen once, and the ten largest clones take about 50%. The sequencing used CD8+ T cells from cultured PBMCs, collected from culture after CMV antigen stimulation. This TCR was sampled from a human donor in good health (CMV status not recorded). Some clones in this sample may be carry-over from other donors' samples. The genes are TRBV19 and TRBJ1-2; D call uncertain. This chain's CDR3 is CASSIGASNYGYTF. DNA for the CDR3: TGTGCCAGTAGTATAGGCGCCAGTAACTATGGCTACACCTTC. The full variable domain, completed using reference TRBV19 and TRBJ1-2, is DGGITQSPKYLFRKEGQNVTLSCEQNLNHDAMYWYRQDPGQGLRLIYYSQIVNDFQKGDIAEGYSVSREKKESFPLTVTSAQKNPTAFYLCASSIGASNYGYTFGSGTRLTVV.